Listed below are T cell receptor beta chains from one sample, sequenced in a study of brain metastases from non-small cell lung cancer. Method: immunoSEQ multiplex PCR; TCRdb's copy keeps in-frame clones and lacks some. The data hold 2,000 or so clones, with under 90% observed a single time. Source material: tumor-adjacent normal tissue. These receptors were obtained from a donor at least 40 years old with non-small cell lung cancer. Each CDR3 is given with its conserved first and last residue. Fields, in order: clone size, J gene, D gene, CDR3 length, V gene, CDR3 DNA, CDR3 protein. The D gene is left open where the match is weak. A clone size is listed for some rows: how often the clone was seen (once, few, many), or a class if it is expanded.

- TRBJ2-1 - 16 TRBV10-3 TGTGCCATCACCCAGTCCCGGGCAGGGTCCCGCAATGAGCAGTTCTTC CAITQSRAGSRNEQFF
- TRBJ2-7 - 15 TRBV19 TGTGCCAGTAGTATGGGACGGGCGAGCTCCTACGAGCAGTACTTC CASSMGRASSYEQYF
- TRBJ2-1 - 13 TRBV19 TGTGCCAGTAGCAGGGGGGAGTACAATGAGCAGTTCTTC CASSRGEYNEQFF
large TRBJ2-7 - 11 TRBV30 TGTGCCTGGAGGGAAGCCTACGAGCAGTACTTC CAWREAYEQYF
- TRBJ2-2 - 14 TRBV9 TGTGCCAGCAGCGTAGGAGTGGGCACCGGGGAGCTGTTTTTT CASSVGVGTGELFF
- TRBJ2-3 TRBD2 15 TRBV7-2 TGTGCCAGCAGCTTCGGCGGGGGGCCCACAGATACGCAGTATTTT CASSFGGGPTDTQYF
few TRBJ2-4 - 14 TRBV12-2 TGTGCAAGTCGCCCGACCCGGGCCAAAAACATTCAGTACTTC CASRPTRAKNIQYF
- TRBJ2-3 TRBD2 16 TRBV7-9 TGTGCCAGCAGCTCTCGACTAGCGGGGCCACAAGATACGCAGTATTTT CASSSRLAGPQDTQYF
once TRBJ1-6 - 14 TRBV2 TGTGCCAGCGGAGACAGCTCCTATAATTCACCCCTCCACTTT CASGDSSYNSPLHF
few TRBJ1-6 - 14 TRBV5-6 TGTGCCAGCAGCCCTCCCGGCCGGGACTCACCCCTCCACTTT CASSPPGRDSPLHF
once TRBJ1-5 - 13 TRBV27 TGTGCCAGCAAGGGCCGGCGTGATCAGCCCCAGCATTTT CASKGRRDQPQHF
once TRBJ1-2 - 13 TRBV11-1 TGTGCCAGCAGCTTAGGACAAGACTATGGCTACACCTTC CASSLGQDYGYTF
- TRBJ2-5 - 16 TRBV15 TGTGCCACCAGCAGAGAGTTCGGGCAGCTCCAAGAGACCCAGTACTTC CATSREFGQLQETQYF
- TRBJ2-5 TRBD2 14 TRBV7-8 TGTGCCAGCAGCCCCGCGCGGGGGGCCGGGACCCAGTACTTC CASSPARGAGTQYF
once TRBJ2-7 TRBD2 14 TRBV6-5 TGTGCCACCCTCAGCGGGGGGGCGGGGAACGAGCAGTACTTC CATLSGGAGNEQYF
few TRBJ2-1 - 13 TRBV7-2 TGTGCCAGCAGCTTAGTACAGCGCAATGAGCAGTTCTTC CASSLVQRNEQFF
- TRBJ1-5 - 14 TRBV3-1/TRBV3-2 TGTGCCAGCAGCAGGGGACGGAACAATCAGCCCCAGCATTTT CASSRGRNNQPQHF
- TRBJ1-2 - 15 TRBV14 TGTGCCAGCAGCCAAGTTAACAACCCGGGCTATGGCTACACCTTC CASSQVNNPGYGYTF
- TRBJ2-5 TRBD2 14 TRBV2 TGTGCCAGCAGTACTAGCGGGGGGGCAGAGACCCAGTACTTC CASSTSGGAETQYF
- TRBJ1-6 - 14 TRBV2 TGTGCCAGCAGACAAGGCTTTTTAAATTCACCCCTCCACTTT CASRQGFLNSPLHF
- TRBJ1-1 - 14 TRBV6-5 TGTGCCAGCAGTTATTTTCAGTCTCCGCATGAAGCTTTCTTT CASSYFQSPHEAFF
once TRBJ2-5 - 13 TRBV18 TGTGCCAGCTCAAGAAGGGACCAAGAGACCCAGTACTTC CASSRRDQETQYF
- TRBJ1-1 - 16 TRBV30 TGTGCCGGGTCTGGTCGTTCGACAGGCGCGAATACTGAAGCTTTCTTT CAGSGRSTGANTEAFF
- TRBJ1-1 - 15 TRBV10-3 TGTGCCATCAGTGAGTCTAGAGATGATGGCACTGAAGCTTTCTTT CAISESRDDGTEAFF
- TRBJ2-6 - 13 TRBV28 TGTGCCAGCACCCCGAGAGGGGCCAACGTCCTGACTTTC CASTPRGANVLTF
- TRBJ1-5 TRBD1 17 TRBV6-6 TGTGCCAGCAGTCCCGGACAGGGTGTTTCGGGAAATCAGCCCCAGCATTTT CASSPGQGVSGNQPQHF
- TRBJ2-1 TRBD1 12 TRBV3-1/TRBV3-2 TGTGCCAGCAGTCAAGCCGTGACAGGGTCTATCTTC CASSQAVTGSIF
- TRBJ1-5 - 13 TRBV14 TGTGCCAGCAGCCAAGTTCCCTTGGGGCCCCAGCATTTT CASSQVPLGPQHF
- TRBJ1-2 TRBD1 13 TRBV24-1 TGTGCCACCAGTGCTCGACAGGGGATTGGCTACACCTTC CATSARQGIGYTF
once TRBJ2-7 - 12 TRBV30 TGTGCCTGCCGGACAGAGTCCTACGAGCAGTACTTC CACRTESYEQYF
- TRBJ1-5 TRBD1 18 TRBV23-1 TGCGCCAGCAGTCAATCGGGGCAGGGGGAAAATAGCAATCAGCCCCAGCATTTT CASSQSGQGENSNQPQHF
- TRBJ1-6 - 12 TRBV2 TGTGCCAGCAGTGACACCAATTCACCCCTCCACTTT CASSDTNSPLHF
- TRBJ1-2 TRBD1 16 TRBV4-3 TGCGCCAGCAGCCAAGATCTCTCAGGGGGCCTCCATGGCTACACCTTC CASSQDLSGGLHGYTF
- TRBJ2-5 - 17 TRBV2 TGTGCCATCCGATCCACGTCCGGCAGTTCAAATAAAGAGACCCAGTACTTC CAIRSTSGSSNKETQYF
- TRBJ2-1 TRBD2 17 TRBV4-1 TGCGCCAGCAGCCATACTCGGCTTGGGGGGGGGTTAGATGAGCAGTTCTTC CASSHTRLGGGLDEQFF
- TRBJ2-1 - 15 TRBV15 TGTGCCACCAGCGACGGAAGGGGGGCCCACAATGAGCAGTTCTTC CATSDGRGAHNEQFF
- TRBJ2-7 - 14 TRBV6-5 TGTGCCAGCAGTTTAGGACAGCTGACCTACGAGCAGTACTTC CASSLGQLTYEQYF
once TRBJ1-5 TRBD1 16 TRBV28 TGTGCCAGCAGCCAAGTACAGGGGCTAGACAATCAGCCCCAGCATTTT CASSQVQGLDNQPQHF
- TRBJ2-1 TRBD2 17 TRBV11-3 TGTGCCAGCAGCCCGACTCGCGGGGGTTCCACCTACAATGAGCAGTTCTTC CASSPTRGGSTYNEQFF
- TRBJ2-5 TRBD2 17 TRBV9 TGTGCCAGCAGCTCCGGACTAGCGGGGGGTAATCAAGAGACCCAGTACTTC CASSSGLAGGNQETQYF
- TRBJ1-2 - 12 TRBV5-1 TGCGCCAGCAGCTTAGACCAGAATGGCTACACCTTC CASSLDQNGYTF
- TRBJ1-2 - 12 TRBV12-3/TRBV12-4 TGTGCCAGCAGTTTTGGACAACCTGGCTACACCTTC CASSFGQPGYTF
- TRBJ1-3 - 15 TRBV30 TGTGCCTGGAGTGTAAAGGGCACCTCTGGAAACACCATATATTTT CAWSVKGTSGNTIYF
- TRBJ1-2 TRBD1 15 TRBV4-1 TGCGCCAGCAGCCAGAGGACAGGGAAGTACTATGGCTACACCTTC CASSQRTGKYYGYTF
- TRBJ1-6 - 14 TRBV19 TGTGTCAGTAAAGGAAGTCTCTGGTATTCACCCCTCCACTTT CVSKGSLWYSPLHF
- TRBJ1-1 TRBD1 15 TRBV5-1 TGCGCCAGCAGCTTCGGACAGGATGGGGGCACTGAAGCTTTCTTT CASSFGQDGGTEAFF
- TRBJ1-1 - 15 TRBV5-1 TGCGCCAGCAGCTTGGGGGTCGGGGAGAACACTGAAGCTTTCTTT CASSLGVGENTEAFF
once TRBJ1-1 - 12 TRBV12-3/TRBV12-4 TGTGCCAGCAACCCCGGGCCCGGTGGGGCTTTCTTT CASNPGPGGAFF
- TRBJ1-4 - 14 TRBV5-6 TGTGCCAGCAGCTTACAGGGAATGAAGGAAAAACTGTTTTTT CASSLQGMKEKLFF
- TRBJ2-2 TRBD2 14 TRBV11-3 TGTGCCAGCAGCTTAGGGGAGGGGACCGGGGAGCTGTTTTTT CASSLGEGTGELFF
- TRBJ2-3 TRBD2 17 TRBV19 TGTGCCAGTAGTATTCGCCCTTTTAGCGGGGAAGCAGATACGCAGTATTTT CASSIRPFSGEADTQYF
- TRBJ1-1 TRBD1 14 TRBV7-6 TGTGCCAGCAGCCCGGGCAGGGGGGACAGGCGAGCTTTCTTT CASSPGRGDRRAFF
- TRBJ2-7 TRBD1 14 TRBV3-1/TRBV3-2 TGTGCCAGCAGCCAATTGAGGGACAGCTACGAGCAGTACTTC CASSQLRDSYEQYF
- TRBJ1-2 - 13 TRBV7-2 TGTGCCAGCAGCTCCTTCAGTAACTATGGCTACACCTTC CASSSFSNYGYTF
- TRBJ2-7 TRBD1 15 TRBV10-3 TGTGCCATCAGTGGCCGCCGGGACAGCCCCTACGAGCAGTACTTC CAISGRRDSPYEQYF